Included here is one T cell receptor beta chain sequence, with context. Its target antigen remains unknown. No base quality values were provided; no much bigger clone lies one nucleotide off. These data come from a study of Ad26.COV2.S vaccination and SARS-CoV-2 variants (dated by TCRdb to 2020 to 2023). With regard to the full study: Vaccine-arm donors came from COV1001, a multicentre, randomized, double-blind, placebo-controlled phase I-IIa trial of Ad26.COV2.S in healthy adults. Sequencing of the TCRbeta repertoire served to evaluate the specificity and breadth of SARS-CoV-2-reactive T cell receptors following Ad26.COV2.S vaccination. Trial participants were randomized into five groups of five: low-dose or high-dose Ad26.COV2.S given once or twice, or placebo on both occasions. The TCR-sequenced set comprised around 30 samples: around 20 Ad26.COV2.S vaccine recipients, 5 placebo recipients and 8 SARS-CoV-2 convalescent individuals. Blinding of investigators to trial group allocation was maintained during experiments and outcome assessment. Ad26.COV2.S was administered intramuscularly at a dose of 5x10^10 or 1x10^11 viral particles, either as one shot or as two shots given 56 days apart. General study outcomes and caveats: The authors noted that the TCR breadth and depth analyses may have underestimated total T cell responses. Compared with placebo recipients, Ad26.COV2.S recipients showed higher spike-specific TCR breadth (P = 0.0014). Vaccine and placebo recipients had comparable non-spike TCR breadth, which fits with the vaccine containing only spike. After vaccination, substantial breadth of spike-specific CD8+ and CD4+ T cell responses was reported. The study was not powered for comparison of responses between vaccine doses or regimens.

Its CDR3 holds 14 amino acids, cysteine through phenylalanine. Only the CDR3 region is kept as DNA, spanning 42 bases read in frame from base 1. Between the V and J ends, shortened by 5 bases and 1 base respectively, the junction contains 11 bases. Per the germline V gene (reference sequence), SGHKS is the CDR1 and YYEKEE is the CDR2. The treatment or condition label corresponds to: some 19 received Ad26.COV2.S at low or high dose, single or two shots; five or six received placebo; per-sample allocation not given. For vaccine and placebo recipients, repertoires were sequenced using samples collected on day 63 after the first injection. Cohort 1b enrolled 25 to 30 adults aged 18-55 years at a single site in Boston, USA, between 29 July and 7 August 2020. Ad26.COV2.S was a replication-incompetent adenovirus type 26 vector expressing a prefusion-stabilized SARS-CoV-2 spike protein from the original Wuhan strain.

TCRbeta CDR3 regions were sequenced with the immunoSEQ Assay. After extraction, genomic DNA underwent amplification by bias-controlled multiplex PCR, followed by high-throughput sequencing. Concerning the study's data processing: To quantify the absolute abundance of every unique TCRbeta CDR3 region, sequences were collapsed and filtered. Usable DNA was measured by amplifying reference genes present in all nucleated cells, and TCRbeta template counts were normalized to that usable DNA to estimate T cell fraction. Repertoire TCRs were annotated as SARS-CoV-2-specific by exact matching of V gene, CDR3 amino acid sequence and J gene to a known reactive TCR set. The reference SARS-CoV-2 TCR set came from MIRA and was filtered for enrichment in COVID-19-positive ImmuneCODE repertoires, removing public or cross-reactive TCRs. Based on the MIRA antigens, annotated TCRs were further analysed at the level of specific ORF or position within ORF. Breadth was defined as the number of annotated unique rearrangements divided by the total number of unique productive rearrangements, and depth was defined as the summed frequency of the annotated unique rearrangements. Two-sided Wilcoxon rank-sum tests were used to compare TCR breadth between groups. TCRdb obtained this table from immuneACCESS and retained in-frame rearrangements with V and J assigned. These tables miss some clones; where compared with another copy, unresolved V genes account for less than half of the shortfall, and the remainder is unexplained. The DNA gave D and trimming, while V, J and clone size come from that table. The sample includes about 390,000 clones, with about 88% observed a single time. 3.5% of the sample is held by the ten biggest clonotypes.

This TCR was recovered from a person aged 18-65 years who received the Ad26.COV2.S COVID-19 vaccine or a placebo. The chain couples TRBV5-5 to TRBJ2-3; no D gene call is confident. The specimen was peripheral blood, collected in a trial of Ad26.COV2.S vaccine versus placebo. This receptor carries the CDR3 CASSSLWGTDTQYF. The sequence in DNA is TGTGCCAGCAGTTCGCTATGGGGCACAGATACGCAGTATTTT.